The clone carrying this T cell receptor (beta chain) occurred many times. Its target is not known. From the multiplex PCR reads, TCRdb called clonotypes with MiXCR, one entry per CDR3 protein. The sample holds 90,000 to 120,000 distinct CDR3 sequences; over 20% are singletons and the top ten take less than 1.5%. This entry belongs to a study of breast tumors, draining lymph nodes, adjacent tissues. Whole-study findings and limits: Luminal-like breast cancer showed significantly higher tumor–nontumor repertoire similarity than basal-like. The lymph node origin of tumor T cells was framed as consistent with a hypothesis, not demonstrated.

Germline V gene sequence: CDR1 SGHVS, CDR2 FQNEAQ. V was clipped by 2 bases and J by 2 bases, with 12 bases between them. This CDR3 region has 15 residues. Samples came from axillary lymph nodes draining the breast cancer. The source material was axillary lymph node tissue. The chain links TRBV7-8 to TRBJ2-5, with D hard to call. The sequence was obtained from a female donor with breast cancer. Some clones in this sample may be carry-over from other donors' samples. The CDR3 DNA is TGTGCCAGCAGCTTAATAGGCAGCCCACAAGAGACCCAGTACTTC. This translates into CASSLIGSPQETQYF.